This T cell receptor beta chain was recovered during a study of T cell responses to AZD1222 COVID-19 vaccine. Method: immunoSEQ multiplex PCR; TCRdb's copy keeps in-frame clones and lacks some. This sample yields under 200,000 clones, of which around 89% are seen a single time; about 25% belongs to the top ten. CDR1 and CDR2 from the germline V gene are LNHDA and SQIVND (reference sequence). Losses at the gene ends were 1 base for V and 7 bases for J; bases not matched to a gene: 12. The CDR3 spans 17 residues. This material consisted of peripheral blood, taken 28 days after the second AZD1222 dose. This receptor was taken from an adult who received the AZD1222 COVID-19 vaccine. The gene calls are TRBV19 and TRBJ2-7; 11 bases are shared with TRBD1. As DNA, the CDR3 is TGTGCCAGTAGTATAGCAGGGCCGGACAGGGGGCTGAAGGAGCAGTACTTC. Its protein product is CASSIAGPDRGLKEQYF.